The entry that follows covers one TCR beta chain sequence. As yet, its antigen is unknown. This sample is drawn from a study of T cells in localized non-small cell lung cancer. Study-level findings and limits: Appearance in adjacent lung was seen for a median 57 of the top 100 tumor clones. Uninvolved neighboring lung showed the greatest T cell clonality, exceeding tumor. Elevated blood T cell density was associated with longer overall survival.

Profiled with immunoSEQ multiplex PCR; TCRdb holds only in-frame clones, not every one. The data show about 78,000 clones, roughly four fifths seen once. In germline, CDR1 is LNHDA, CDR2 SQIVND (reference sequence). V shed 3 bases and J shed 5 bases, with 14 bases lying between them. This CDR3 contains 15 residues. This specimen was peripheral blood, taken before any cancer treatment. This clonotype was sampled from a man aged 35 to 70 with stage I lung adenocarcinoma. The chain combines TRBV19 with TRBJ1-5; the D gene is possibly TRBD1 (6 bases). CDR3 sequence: CASSMMGGRDQPQHF. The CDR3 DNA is TGTGCCAGTAGTATGATGGGGGGCAGGGATCAGCCCCAGCATTTT. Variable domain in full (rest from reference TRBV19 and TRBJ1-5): DGGITQSPKYLFRKEGQNVTLSCEQNLNHDAMYWYRQDPGQGLRLIYYSQIVNDFQKGDIAEGYSVSREKKESFPLTVTSAQKNPTAFYLCASSMMGGRDQPQHFGDGTRLSIL.